This T cell receptor beta chain was recovered during a study of cytomegalovirus exposure and HLA in healthy donors. Study-level information: Earlier sequencing of some 170 million T cells yielded roughly 100 million unique TCR beta sequences.

Findings of the study overall: Later analysis found that TCR beta chains associated with HLA were more clonally expanded than other, equally common chains.

V lost 0 bases, J lost 2 bases, and 13 bases stayed unmatched. The CDR3 sequence is 18 residues long. Germline assignment: CDR1 SGHRS and CDR2 YFSETQ. PCR was performed using 60 Vbeta and 13 Jbeta primers. Only in-frame clones appear in the TCRdb table, and some are missing; sequencing was by immunoSEQ multiplex PCR. The sample holds about 97,000 clones, under 85% seen once. This clone is classed as medium-sized. Antigen specificity is unknown. The study sampled nominally healthy donors, though unrecorded immune exposures were likely. The source is a man aged 40-50 years in good health and CMV-seronegative. The source material was PBMCs. This chain joins TRBV5-1 and TRBJ2-7; TRBD2 aligns across 8 bases. CDR3 residues: CASSLADHPGLGAYEQYF. CDR3 coding DNA: TGCGCCAGCAGCTTGGCTGATCATCCGGGACTAGGGGCCTACGAGCAGTACTTC.